This is a list of T cell receptor beta chains from one sample in a study of STAT5B mutations in CD4+ large granular lymphocyte leukemia. Sequencing used immunoSEQ multiplex PCR; TCRdb keeps in-frame clones, though not all of them. The sample has around 25,000 clones; 55% to 75% are singletons. The sample comprised CD4+ T cells from blood buffy coats. All receptors derive from a human donor in good health. CDR3s include the opening cysteine and the closing phenylalanine or tryptophan. The order of the fields is clone size, V gene, D gene, CDR3 length, J gene, CDR3 DNA, CDR3 protein. The D gene is left open where the match is weak. The size field is filled for only some rows; it gives once, few, many or a size class.

.	TRBV6-5	.	12	TRBJ1-2	TGTGCCAGCAGTAGTGGACGTCTCACCTACACCTTC	CASSSGRLTYTF
.	TRBV7-2	.	14	TRBJ2-7	TGTGCCAGCAGCTTAGCAGTGGGGAACTACGAGCAGTACTTC	CASSLAVGNYEQYF
.	TRBV2	.	12	TRBJ2-7	TGCGCCAGCTCCCGACACCGCGACGAGCAGTACTTC	CASSRHRDEQYF
.	TRBV29-1	.	12	TRBJ2-3	TGCAGCGTTGAAAGTGGGTCAGATACGCAGTATTTT	CSVESGSDTQYF
.	TRBV11-2	TRBD2	16	TRBJ2-1	TGTGCCAGCAACCACCCGACTAGCGGCTCCTACAATGAGCAGTTCTTC	CASNHPTSGSYNEQFF
.	TRBV5-6	.	12	TRBJ2-1	TGTGCCAGCAGTGCCGGCTCAGGGATAAAGTTCTTC	CASSAGSGIKFF
.	TRBV29-1	.	14	TRBJ2-1	TGCAGCGTCAAGCGAGTGAACCCCTACAATGAGCAGTTCTTC	CSVKRVNPYNEQFF
once	TRBV19	.	15	TRBJ1-1	TGTGCCAGTAGTATAATAGGTGGGGCTACGACTGAAGCTTTCTTT	CASSIIGGATTEAFF
.	TRBV28	.	13	TRBJ2-6	TGTGCCAGCTTAGAATCTGGGGCCAACGTCCTGACTTTC	CASLESGANVLTF
.	TRBV10-2	.	19	TRBJ1-6	TGCGCCAGCACCCGATCGACAGGCACCTCGAGCTCCTATAATTCACCCCTCCACTTT	CASTRSTGTSSSYNSPLHF
few	TRBV18	TRBD1	14	TRBJ2-7	TGTGCCAGCTCTGGACAGGGCAGCTCCTACGAGCAGTACTTC	CASSGQGSSYEQYF
.	TRBV5-4	.	13	TRBJ1-3	TGTGCCAGCAGCTTGGAGCAGGGGAACACCATATATTTT	CASSLEQGNTIYF
.	TRBV4-1	.	17	TRBJ2-3	TGCGCCAGCAGCCCCGGTTTAATGGGCACCGGCATAGATACGCAGTATTTT	CASSPGLMGTGIDTQYF
.	TRBV6-5	TRBD1	14	TRBJ1-2	TGTGCCAGCAGTTACCACGGACAGGGGGTTGGCTACACCTTC	CASSYHGQGVGYTF
.	TRBV7-3	TRBD1	15	TRBJ1-2	TGTGCCAGCAGCTTTGGACAGGGGAGGGACTATGGCTACACCTTC	CASSFGQGRDYGYTF
.	TRBV18	TRBD2	13	TRBJ2-3	TGTGCCAGCTCCAGCGGGGGCACAGATACGCAGTATTTT	CASSSGGTDTQYF
.	TRBV18	TRBD1	14	TRBJ2-7	TGTGCCAGCTCCCCAGACAGGGGAACCTACGAGCAGTACTTC	CASSPDRGTYEQYF
few	TRBV19	.	14	TRBJ1-1	TGTGCCAGTAGTATTGAGGGGAGTTACACTGAAGCTTTCTTT	CASSIEGSYTEAFF
.	TRBV7-9	.	16	TRBJ2-1	TGTGCCAGCGCGGGGTCCGGTGGGAGCTCCTACAATGAGCAGTTCTTC	CASAGSGGSSYNEQFF
.	TRBV10-3	TRBD1	16	TRBJ2-3	TGTGCCATCAGTGAGCGGGGACAGGGGGCTGGAGATACGCAGTATTTT	CAISERGQGAGDTQYF
.	TRBV5-6	TRBD1	15	TRBJ2-1	TGTGCCAGCAGCTTGGTGGACAGGGGCCCCAATGAGCAGTTCTTC	CASSLVDRGPNEQFF
few	TRBV11-2	.	13	TRBJ1-2	TGTGCCAGCAGCCCACCGACCGGGTGGGGCTACACCTTC	CASSPPTGWGYTF
few	TRBV28	.	14	TRBJ2-7	TGTGCCAGCAGTTTCCAGGGACTTACCTACGAGCAGTACTTC	CASSFQGLTYEQYF
.	TRBV14	.	14	TRBJ1-1	TGTGCCAGCAGCCAAGATAGCCAGGGTGGTAATGCTTTCTTT	CASSQDSQGGNAFF
few	TRBV30	.	12	TRBJ1-2	TGTGCCTGGAACCAGGGGAGTGGTGGCTACACCTTC	CAWNQGSGGYTF
few	TRBV2	.	13	TRBJ1-1	TGTGCCAGCAGTGTGGAGGGAGGCACTGAAGCTTTCTTT	CASSVEGGTEAFF
.	TRBV7-2	TRBD2	19	TRBJ2-7	TGTGCCAGCAGCTTAGGTGAAGGACTAGCGGGGGGGCCTCCCTACGAGCAGTACTTC	CASSLGEGLAGGPPYEQYF
.	TRBV7-2	.	16	TRBJ1-6	TGTGCCAGCAGCTTAGAAGGTCCTGGTTTAGGGTCACCCCTCCACTTT	CASSLEGPGLGSPLHF
once	TRBV18	.	13	TRBJ2-7	TGTGCCAGCTCACCATGGGGTGGGGGCGAGCAGTACTTC	CASSPWGGGEQYF
.	TRBV28	.	14	TRBJ1-5	TGTGCCAGCAGCTTCCAGGTACGGGGAAGGCCCCAGCATTTT	CASSFQVRGRPQHF
.	TRBV5-4	TRBD1	16	TRBJ2-3	TGTGCCAGCAGCTTGGGGGGACAGGGCGGCACAGATACGCAGTATTTT	CASSLGGQGGTDTQYF
.	TRBV27	.	16	TRBJ1-2	TGTGCCAGCAGAAGGTTAACATCAGGGACTAACTATGGCTACACCTTC	CASRRLTSGTNYGYTF